This entry is about one TCR beta chain. This sample was included in a study of OX40 agonist ivuxolimab in advanced cancers. For the study at large: Three patients had partial responses: one hepatocellular carcinoma, two cutaneous melanoma.

Measured with immunoSEQ multiplex PCR; TCRdb has only the in-frame clones, and not every one. The top ten clones hold over 20% of a sample with about 32,000 clones, around 80% of them seen once. The CDR3 runs to 14 residues. Germline V lookup: CDR1 SGHRS, CDR2 YFSETQ. Patients were ruled out by autoimmune disease history or systemic immunosuppression. The TCR sequence derives from an adult with an advanced solid tumor such as melanoma, head and neck, liver or kidney cancer. The source material was CD4+ or CD8+ T cells sorted from blood, sampled in a trial of the OX40 agonist ivuxolimab. The chain links TRBV5-1 to TRBJ2-5, with 8 positions matching TRBD1. Gene TRBJ2-7 matches the end of the DNA better, so the J call may be wrong. The CDR3 loop reads CASSSGQGSYEQYF. The CDR3 DNA is TGCGCCAGCAGCTCCGGACAGGGCTCCTACGAGCAGTACTTC.